The 4 T cell receptor beta chains reported below all come from one sample, sequenced in a study of blood T cell repertoires in COVID-19. Sequenced by immunoSEQ multiplex PCR; TCRdb stores in-frame clones only, minus some. The data show fewer than 200,000 clones, approximately 84% seen once. Source material: PBMCs or T cells enriched from blood (not recorded which). The receptors come from a man aged 50 to 59 who had recovered from COVID-19.

As DNA, the CDR3 is TGTGCCAGCAGCTTGGGCGTAGATACGCAGTATTTT. The encoded protein is CASSLGVDTQYF. The chain couples TRBV5-5 to TRBJ2-3; D is unresolved. Trimming removed 0 bases from V and 5 bases from J, with 4 bases in between. CDR1 and CDR2 from the germline V gene are SGHKS and YYEKEE (reference sequence). The CDR3 is made up of 12 amino acids.

The genes are TRBV5-1 and TRBJ1-6; no firm D call. CDR3 size: 16 residues. Germline V lookup: CDR1 SGHRS, CDR2 YFSETQ. Trimming left V 0 bases short and J 6 bases short, with 13 bases between. The CDR3 sequence: CASSLGAGNANSPLHF. CDR3 DNA sequence: TGCGCCAGCAGCTTGGGCGCGGGGAATGCTAATTCACCCCTCCACTTT.

In regard to this clone: Distinct nucleotide sequences in the sample also encode this CDR3. V is TRBV9 and J is TRBJ2-2, with 10 bases lining up with TRBD2. The CDR3 totals 16 residues. Germline V gene data show CDR1 as SGDLS and CDR2 as YYNGEE. Unmatched junction bases numbered 6, after V lost 0 bases and J lost 7 bases. CDR3 residues: CASSVGAGGPIGELFF. CDR3 coding DNA: TGTGCCAGCAGCGTAGGAGCGGGGGGGCCGATCGGGGAGCTGTTTTTT.

This chain links TRBV7-2 with TRBJ2-3; 10 nucleotides line up with TRBD2. Germline CDR1 reads SGHTA; CDR2 reads FQGNSA. V gave up 2 bases and J gave up 1 base; unmatched junction bases: 9. This CDR3 spans 18 amino acids. The DNA for the CDR3 is TGTGCCAGCAGCTTATGGCTAGCGGGGGAGGGGGGCACAGATACGCAGTATTTT. Its protein is CASSLWLAGEGGTDTQYF. The whole variable domain, filled in from reference TRBV7-2 and TRBJ2-3, reads GAGVSQSPSNKVTEKGKDVELRCDPISGHTALYWYRQSLGQGLEFLIYFQGNSAPDKSGLPSDRFSAERTGGSVSTLTIQRTQQEDSAVYLCASSLWLAGEGGTDTQYFGPGTRLTVL.